The 27 T cell receptor beta chains in this list originate from one sample, sequenced in a study of PD-L1 blockade in urothelial cancer. Clones were read by immunoSEQ multiplex PCR, and TCRdb kept only the in-frame ones, dropping some. The sample consists of about 41,000 clones, roughly 85% of them appearing once. Documented time point: peripheral blood 6 weeks after treatment start. The sample was PBMCs, taken around atezolizumab (anti-PD-L1) treatment. The receptors were sampled from a man in his 70s with urothelial cancer.

J is TRBJ2-3 and V is TRBV11-3; 7 bases map to TRBD1. CDR3 length: 15 amino acids. CDR1 and CDR2 from the germline V gene are SGHNT and YENEEA. V was pared by 5 bases and J by 0 bases, with 5 bases of the junction left unmatched. The CDR3 DNA sequence: TGTGCCAGCAGCCAAGGGACAGCTAGCACAGATACGCAGTATTTT. This codes for CASSQGTASTDTQYF. Using reference TRBV11-3 and TRBJ2-3 for the parts outside the CDR3, the full variable domain is EAGVVQSPRYKIIEKKQPVAFWCNPISGHNTLYWYLQNLGQGPELLIRYENEEAVDDSQLPKDRFSAERLKGVDSTLKIQPAELGDSAVYLCASSQGTASTDTQYFGPGTRLTVL.

The V and J genes are TRBV2 and TRBJ2-7, with 7 bases matching TRBD2. Germline trimming cut 4 bases from V and 4 bases from J; bases unmatched to any gene: 7. The CDR3 sequence is 14 residues long. The germline CDR1 and CDR2 sequences are SNHLY and FYNNEI. The CDR3 DNA reads TGTGCCAGCAGTGCTACTAGCGCAGGGTACGAGCAGTACTTC. This gives the protein CASSATSAGYEQYF. Complete variable domain (other parts from reference TRBV2 and TRBJ2-7): EPEVTQTPSHQVTQMGQEVILRCVPISNHLYFYWYRQILGQKVEFLVSFYNNEISEKSEIFDDQFSVERPDGSNFTLKIRSTKLEDSAMYFCASSATSAGYEQYFGPGTRLTVT.

The gene calls are TRBV6-5 and TRBJ2-5; D perhaps matches TRBD1 (5 bases). V lost 0 bases to trimming and J lost 5 bases, with 16 bases between them. The CDR3 sequence is 16 residues long. CDR1 and CDR2 (germline): MNHEY, SVGAGI. The DNA for the CDR3 is TGTGCCAGCAGTTACTCGGGGCGGTACGTGGGCGAGACCCAGTACTTC. The encoded protein is CASSYSGRYVGETQYF.

This clone was detected once. This chain joins TRBV6-1 and TRBJ1-5; tentatively, D is TRBD1 (6 bases). With 4 bases removed from V and 6 bases from J, the gap between germline ends came to 13 bases. CDR3 length: 14 amino acids. Germline lookup yields CDR1 MNHNS and CDR2 SASEGT. Here the CDR3 reads CASSGPQGRQPQHF. The DNA for the CDR3 is TGTGCCAGCAGTGGACCCCAGGGGCGTCAGCCCCAGCATTTT.

This clone occurred once. The chain is built from TRBV7-9 and TRBJ2-1; possible D gene TRBD2, 6 bases. Germline V gives CDR1 SEHNR, CDR2 FQNEAQ (reference sequence). Trimming removed 2 bases from V and 2 bases from J, with 19 bases in between. The CDR3 covers 18 residues. The CDR3 DNA reads as TGTGCCAGCAGCTTACAATCGTTGGGGGGACCTACCTACAATGAGCAGTTCTTC. Amino acid sequence: CASSLQSLGGPTYNEQFF.

The chain is built from TRBV29-1 and TRBJ1-1; 10 nucleotides match TRBD1. CDR1 SQVTM and CDR2 ANQGSEA come from the germline V gene. CDR3 length: 16 residues. J lost 3 bases, V lost 4 bases, and 11 bases had no gene match. This CDR3 reads CSVVFRQGAEDTEAFF. DNA for the CDR3: TGCAGCGTTGTTTTCCGACAGGGGGCAGAGGACACTGAAGCTTTCTTT.

V gene TRBV5-1 combines with J gene TRBJ2-5; 10 bases align to TRBD2. Unmatched junction bases numbered 3, after V lost 1 base and J lost 3 bases. CDR3 length equals 15 residues. Per germline, CDR1 SGHRS and CDR2 YFSETQ. CDR3 DNA: TGCGCCAGCAGCTTGACTAGCGGGATGGAAGAGACCCAGTACTTC. Translating it yields CASSLTSGMEETQYF.

The chain combines TRBV6-1 with TRBJ1-4, with 8 bases identical to TRBD1. This CDR3 comprises 15 residues. The J segment lost 3 bases and the V segment lost 6 bases, leaving 6 bases of the junction unmatched. CDR1 MNHNS and CDR2 SASEGT come from the germline V gene. The CDR3 region has the DNA TGTGCCAGCAGCGACAGGGGTCTCGCTAATGAAAAACTGTTTTTT. It codes for CASSDRGLANEKLFF.

The rearrangement joins TRBV18 to TRBJ2-5; D call uncertain. V was shortened by 5 bases and J by 5 bases, with 12 bases between the two germline ends. The length of the CDR3 is 13 residues. Germline CDR1 and CDR2: KGHSH and LQKENI. CDR3 bases: TGTGCCAGCTCAAACATAGACGGGGAGACCCAGTACTTC. This codes for CASSNIDGETQYF.

This clone showed up just a few times. The J gene is TRBJ1-1, the V gene TRBV18, with 7 bases lining up with TRBD1. V was pared by 1 base and J by 5 bases, with 4 bases of the junction left unmatched. The CDR3 sequence is 14 residues long. CDR1 is KGHSH and CDR2 is LQKENI in the germline V gene. The CDR3 is CASSPLRQGTEAFF. CDR3 sequence (DNA): TGTGCCAGCTCACCACTGAGACAGGGAACTGAAGCTTTCTTT.

This chain links TRBV29-1 with TRBJ2-1, with D possibly TRBD2 on 6 matching bases. Germline V gene data show CDR1 as SQVTM and CDR2 as ANQGSEA. With 6 bases removed from V and 2 bases from J, the gap between germline ends came to 14 bases. The CDR3 sequence is 14 residues long. CDR3 sequence: CSVGGRNAYNEQFF. In nucleotides, the CDR3 is TGCAGCGTCGGGGGACGTAATGCCTACAATGAGCAGTTCTTC.

The V gene is TRBV10-2, the J gene TRBJ2-7; 8 bases are a match to TRBD2. The germline V gene encodes CDR1 WSHSY and CDR2 SAAADI. V lost 2 bases and J lost 3; bases outside the gene matches: 6. CDR3 length: 15 amino acids. CDR3 sequence: CASSESWREDYEQYF. In nucleotides, the CDR3 is TGCGCCAGCAGTGAGAGTTGGCGGGAGGACTACGAGCAGTACTTC.

The chain has TRBV2 and TRBJ2-1, with 9 bases matching TRBD2. Germline V CDR1 and CDR2: SNHLY, FYNNEI. The CDR3 covers 14 residues. Trimming removed 7 bases from V and 8 bases from J; junction bases left unmatched: 9. This CDR3 reads CASKDAGGRDEQFF. DNA of the CDR3: TGTGCCAGCAAGGATGCGGGAGGGAGGGATGAGCAGTTCTTC.

This clone was found a few times. V and J are TRBV10-3 and TRBJ1-2; a weak D match, TRBD1 (6 bases). Deletions cut 10 bases from V and 0 bases from J, with 15 bases between. Germline V gives CDR1 ENHRY, CDR2 SYGVKD. This CDR3 spans 14 amino acids. The CDR3 is CATQGDTSNYGYTF. Written as DNA, the CDR3 is TGTGCCACGCAAGGGGACACTTCTAACTATGGCTACACCTTC.

V gene TRBV19 combines with J gene TRBJ2-3; 9 bases line up with TRBD2. Trimming at V came to 0 bases and at J to 3 bases, leaving 7 bases not matched to a gene. From germline, CDR1 is LNHDA and CDR2 SQIVND (reference sequence). CDR3 length equals 17 residues. CDR3 sequence: CASSIDPSAGGTDTQYF. CDR3 in DNA: TGTGCCAGTAGTATAGATCCCTCAGCGGGAGGTACAGATACGCAGTATTTT.

In DNA, the CDR3 is TGTGCCAGCAGTGACCTCAGGGGGAACATTCAGTACTTC. Encoded protein: CASSDLRGNIQYF. The chain recombines TRBV6-1 with TRBJ2-4, with 7 bases matching TRBD1. CDR3 length: 13 amino acids. Germline V gene data show CDR1 as MNHNS and CDR2 as SASEGT. V gave up 3 bases and J gave up 7 bases; unmatched junction bases: 3.

CDR3 protein: CASSPRLAGSQETQYF. The CDR3 DNA follows: TGTGCCAGCAGCCCCCGACTAGCGGGATCTCAAGAGACCCAGTACTTC. This chain links TRBV11-2 with TRBJ2-5, with 11 bases fitting TRBD2. V trimming: 5 bases; J trimming: 2 bases; junction bases outside the gene matches: 7. The CDR3 spans 16 residues. CDR1 is SGHAT and CDR2 is FQNNGV in the germline V gene.

The chain employs TRBV5-4 and TRBJ2-3; TRBD2 aligns across 8 bases. The CDR3 sequence is 17 residues long. The junction had 17 bases not matched to a gene; V was cut back by 6 bases and J by 5 bases. Germline-derived CDR1 and CDR2 are SGHNT and YYREEE (reference sequence). As DNA, the CDR3 is TGTGCCAGCATGCCCCCGCCTAGCGGGCGGTCGGGAGATACGCAGTATTTT. Translating it yields CASMPPPSGRSGDTQYF. Looking up the rest from reference TRBV5-4 and TRBJ2-3 gives the full variable domain: ETGVTQSPTHLIKTRGQQVTLRCSSQSGHNTVSWYQQALGQGPQFIFQYYREEENGRGNFPPRFSGLQFPNYSSELNVNALELDDSALYLCASMPPPSGRSGDTQYFGPGTRLTVL.

The chain carries TRBV28 and TRBJ1-2, with unresolved D. Germline V gene lookup returns CDR1 MDHEN and CDR2 SYDVKM. Deletions cut 4 bases from V and 8 bases from J, with 11 bases between. The CDR3 is 12 amino acids. The DNA for the CDR3 is TGTGCCAGCAGTTACCCCCAGGCCGGCTACACCTTC. Protein: CASSYPQAGYTF.

The V and J genes are TRBV28 and TRBJ2-4; the D is unclear. The CDR3 length is 14 residues. Germline CDR1 reads MDHEN; CDR2 reads SYDVKM. V was trimmed by 6 bases and J by 2 bases, leaving 11 bases between them. The CDR3 region has the DNA TGTGCCAGCAGGCCACAGTCATCCAAAAACATTCAGTACTTC. It codes for CASRPQSSKNIQYF.

The chain has TRBV5-4 and TRBJ2-7, with a weak D call TRBD1 (6 bases). The CDR3 has 14 residues. V was pared by 3 bases and J by 5 bases, with 15 bases between. Germline assignment: CDR1 SGHNT and CDR2 YYREEE (reference sequence). For the CDR3, the DNA is TGTGCCAGCAGCTCCAGGGGCCGTTACAACGAGCAGTACTTC. It yields the protein CASSSRGRYNEQYF.

This clone came up a few times. The V and J genes are TRBV6-1 and TRBJ1-1; D is unresolved. The ends were cut back, 3 bases at V and 0 bases at J, with 8 bases in the middle. The CDR3 sequence is 14 residues long. Germline V gene data show CDR1 as MNHNS and CDR2 as SASEGT. The CDR3 nucleotides are TGTGCCAGCAGTGACAATTTCATGAACACTGAAGCTTTCTTT. This codes for CASSDNFMNTEAFF.

The chain links TRBV28 to TRBJ1-1, with unresolved D. This CDR3 comprises 12 residues. The germline V gene has CDR1 MDHEN and CDR2 SYDVKM. Trimming took 2 bases from V and 8 from J, leaving 9 bases between them. CDR3 in amino acids: CASSLPRREAFF. CDR3 in DNA: TGTGCCAGCAGTTTACCGCGCAGGGAAGCTTTCTTT.

J is TRBJ1-1 and V is TRBV5-1; no reliable D call. Germline V gene lookup returns CDR1 SGHRS and CDR2 YFSETQ. The CDR3 consists of 13 residues. V lost 0 bases and J lost 5, with 8 bases in between. The CDR3 bases are TGCGCCAGCAGCTTGGATGACGGGACTGAAGCTTTCTTT. Translation: CASSLDDGTEAFF. The full variable domain, completed using reference TRBV5-1 and TRBJ1-1, is KAGVTQTPRYLIKTRGQQVTLSCSPISGHRSVSWYQQTPGQGLQFLFEYFSETQRNKGNFPGRFSGRQFSNSRSEMNVSTLELGDSALYLCASSLDDGTEAFFGQGTRLTVV.

V usage is TRBV28 and J usage is TRBJ2-7, with D unresolved. CDR1 is MDHEN and CDR2 is SYDVKM in the germline V gene. V lost 5 bases and J 5 bases, leaving 13 bases between the germline ends. The CDR3 sequence is 13 residues long. The CDR3 DNA reads as TGTGCCAGCAGTAACATCGACTCGGACGAGCAGTACTTC. Translation gives CASSNIDSDEQYF.

In this sample, this clone turned up once. V is TRBV10-1 and J is TRBJ2-7; 9 bases align to TRBD1. The germline V gene has CDR1 WNHNN and CDR2 SYGVQD (reference sequence). The CDR3 runs to 14 residues. With V trimmed by 8 bases and J by 1 base, 6 bases remained unmatched. The CDR3 loop is CASSRDRVSYEQYF. CDR3 nucleotides: TGCGCCAGCTCCCGGGACAGGGTATCCTACGAGCAGTACTTC.

The chain couples TRBV29-1 to TRBJ2-6; a weak D match, TRBD1 (6 bases). CDR1 SQVTM and CDR2 ANQGSEA come from the germline V gene. The germline V and J ends were trimmed by 4 bases and 0 bases, with 16 bases remaining between them. The CDR3 has 17 amino acids. Here the CDR3 reads CSVVWGPSHSGANVLTF. The CDR3 DNA sequence: TGCAGCGTTGTATGGGGGCCATCCCACTCTGGGGCCAACGTCCTGACTTTC.